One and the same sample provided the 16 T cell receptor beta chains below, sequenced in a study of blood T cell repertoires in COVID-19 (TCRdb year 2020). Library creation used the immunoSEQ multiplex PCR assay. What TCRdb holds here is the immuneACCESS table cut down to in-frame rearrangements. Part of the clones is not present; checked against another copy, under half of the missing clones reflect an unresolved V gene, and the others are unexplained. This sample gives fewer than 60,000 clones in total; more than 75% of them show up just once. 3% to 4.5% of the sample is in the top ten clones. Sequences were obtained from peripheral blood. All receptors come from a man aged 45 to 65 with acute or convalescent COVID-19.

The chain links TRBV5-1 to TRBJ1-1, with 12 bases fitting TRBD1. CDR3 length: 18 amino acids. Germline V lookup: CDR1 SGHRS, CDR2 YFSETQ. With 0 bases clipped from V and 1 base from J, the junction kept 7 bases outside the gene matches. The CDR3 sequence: CASSLGPGQGARNTEAFF. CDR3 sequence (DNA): TGCGCCAGCAGCTTGGGACCGGGACAGGGGGCGAGGAACACTGAAGCTTTCTTT.

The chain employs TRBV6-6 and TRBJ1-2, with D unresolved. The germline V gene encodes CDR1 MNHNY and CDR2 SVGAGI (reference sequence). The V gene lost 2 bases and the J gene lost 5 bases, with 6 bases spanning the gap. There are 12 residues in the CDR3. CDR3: CASSYEEYGYTF. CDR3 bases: TGTGCCAGCAGTTACGAGGAATATGGCTACACCTTC.

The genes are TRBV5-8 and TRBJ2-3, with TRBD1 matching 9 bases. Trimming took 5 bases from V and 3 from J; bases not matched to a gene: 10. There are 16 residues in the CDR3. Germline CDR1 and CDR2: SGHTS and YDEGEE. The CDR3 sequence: CASRTPGQGRTDTQYF. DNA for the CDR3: TGTGCCAGCAGGACACCGGGACAGGGTAGGACAGATACGCAGTATTTT.

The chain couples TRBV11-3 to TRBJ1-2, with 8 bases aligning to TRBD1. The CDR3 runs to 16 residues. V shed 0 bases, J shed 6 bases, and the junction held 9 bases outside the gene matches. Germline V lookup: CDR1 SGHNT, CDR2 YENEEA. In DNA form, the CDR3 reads TGTGCCAGCAGCTTAGATTTTGGACAGGGAAACGATGGCTACACCTTC. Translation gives CASSLDFGQGNDGYTF.

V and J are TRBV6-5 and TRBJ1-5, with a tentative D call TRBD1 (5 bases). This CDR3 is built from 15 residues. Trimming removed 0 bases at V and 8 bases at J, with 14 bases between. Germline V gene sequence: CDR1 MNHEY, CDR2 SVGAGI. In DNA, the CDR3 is TGTGCCAGCAGTTACTCAGGGAGGGGCAGGGAGCCCCAGCATTTT. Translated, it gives CASSYSGRGREPQHF.

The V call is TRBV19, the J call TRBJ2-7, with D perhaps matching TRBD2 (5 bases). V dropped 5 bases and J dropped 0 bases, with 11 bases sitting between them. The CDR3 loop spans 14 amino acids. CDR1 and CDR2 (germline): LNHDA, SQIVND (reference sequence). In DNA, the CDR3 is TGTGCCAGTAGTGCCGACGGGGTCTCCTACGAGCAGTACTTC. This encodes CASSADGVSYEQYF.

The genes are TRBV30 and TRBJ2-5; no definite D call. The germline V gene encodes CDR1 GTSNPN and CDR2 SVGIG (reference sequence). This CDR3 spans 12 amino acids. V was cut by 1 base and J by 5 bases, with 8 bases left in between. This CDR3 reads CAWSGWRETQYF. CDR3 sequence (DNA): TGTGCCTGGAGTGGTTGGCGGGAGACCCAGTACTTC.

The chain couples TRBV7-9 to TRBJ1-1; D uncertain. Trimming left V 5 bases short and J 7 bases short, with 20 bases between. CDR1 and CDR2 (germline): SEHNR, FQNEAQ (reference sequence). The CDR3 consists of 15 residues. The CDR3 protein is CASSPPGQVLNEAFF. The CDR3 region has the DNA TGTGCCAGCAGCCCTCCTGGGCAGGTACTTAATGAAGCTTTCTTT.

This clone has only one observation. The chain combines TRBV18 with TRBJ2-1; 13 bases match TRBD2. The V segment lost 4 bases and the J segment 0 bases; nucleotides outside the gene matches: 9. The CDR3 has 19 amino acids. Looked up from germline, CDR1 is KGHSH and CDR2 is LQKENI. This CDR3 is CASSRTSGSGHSSYNEQFF. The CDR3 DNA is TGTGCCAGCTCACGGACTAGCGGGAGTGGCCACAGCTCCTACAATGAGCAGTTCTTC.

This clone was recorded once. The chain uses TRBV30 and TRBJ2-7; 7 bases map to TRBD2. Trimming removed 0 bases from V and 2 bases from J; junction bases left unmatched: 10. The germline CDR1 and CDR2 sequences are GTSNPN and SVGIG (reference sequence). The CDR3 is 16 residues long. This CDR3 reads CAWSVRLASGPYEQYF. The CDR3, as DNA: TGTGCCTGGAGTGTACGATTGGCTAGCGGTCCCTACGAGCAGTACTTC. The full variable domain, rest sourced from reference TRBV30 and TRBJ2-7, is SQTIHQWPATLVQPVGSPLSLECTVEGTSNPNLYWYRQAAGRGLQLLFYSVGIGQISSEVPQNLSASRPQDRQFILSSKKLLLSDSGFYLCAWSVRLASGPYEQYFGPGTRLTVT.

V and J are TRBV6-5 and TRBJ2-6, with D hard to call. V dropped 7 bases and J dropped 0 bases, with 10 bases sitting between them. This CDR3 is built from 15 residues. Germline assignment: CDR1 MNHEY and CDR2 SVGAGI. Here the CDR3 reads CASNQAPSGANVLTF. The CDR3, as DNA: TGTGCCAGCAATCAGGCTCCCTCTGGGGCCAACGTCCTGACTTTC.

The CDR3 spells CSVPGPMRDEQFF. The CDR3 DNA reads as TGCAGCGTCCCCGGACCTATGCGGGATGAGCAGTTCTTC. The chain couples TRBV29-1 to TRBJ2-1; possible D gene TRBD2, 5 bases. Germline assignment: CDR1 SQVTM and CDR2 ANQGSEA. Trimming shortened V by 6 bases and J by 8 bases, and 17 bases separated the two germline ends. The CDR3 covers 13 residues.

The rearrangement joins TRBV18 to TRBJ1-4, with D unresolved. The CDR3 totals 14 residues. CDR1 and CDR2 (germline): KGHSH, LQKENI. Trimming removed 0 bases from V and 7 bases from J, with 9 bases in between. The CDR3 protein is CASSPPPSGEKLFF. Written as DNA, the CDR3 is TGTGCCAGCTCACCACCGCCTAGCGGTGAAAAACTGTTTTTT.

The CDR3 loop reads CASSSYRGLGQYF. The CDR3 DNA follows: TGTGCCAGCAGTTCGTACAGGGGGCTGGGGCAGTACTTC. This chain connects TRBV27 to TRBJ2-7, with 9 bases matching TRBD1. The V gene end was trimmed by 4 bases and the J gene end by 9 bases; junction bases not matched to a gene: 7. Germline V lookup: CDR1 MNHEY, CDR2 SMNVEV (reference sequence). CDR3 length equals 13 residues.

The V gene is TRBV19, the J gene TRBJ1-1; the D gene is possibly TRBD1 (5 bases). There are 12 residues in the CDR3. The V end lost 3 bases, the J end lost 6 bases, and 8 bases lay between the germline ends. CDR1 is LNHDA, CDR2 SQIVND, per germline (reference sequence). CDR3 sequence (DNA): TGTGCCAGTAGTATGCCGGGGGCTGAAGCTTTCTTT. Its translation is CASSMPGAEAFF.

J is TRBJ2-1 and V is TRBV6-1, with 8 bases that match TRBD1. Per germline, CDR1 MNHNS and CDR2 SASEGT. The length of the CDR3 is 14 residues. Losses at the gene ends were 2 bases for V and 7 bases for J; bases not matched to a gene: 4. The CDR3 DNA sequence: TGTGCCAGCAGTGAACTCAGGGACAGGAATGAGCAGTTCTTC. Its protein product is CASSELRDRNEQFF.